What follows are 14 T cell receptor beta chains derived from one specimen sequenced in a study of control samples from healthy donors and cancer patients. Some clones are missing from TCRdb's copy, which holds only in-frame ones; the method was immunoSEQ multiplex PCR. The table shows 35,000 to 40,000 clones, with about 83% occurring only once. The sequenced sample consisted of PBMCs. All receptors derive from a woman aged 60-70 years with lung cancer.

This chain links TRBV7-2 with TRBJ2-5; D is unclear. Germline V CDR1 and CDR2: SGHTA, FQGNSA. V lost 6 bases, J lost 5 bases, and 16 bases lay in between. This CDR3 region has 14 residues. The CDR3 here is CASRRDGFRETQYF. In DNA, the CDR3 is TGTGCCAGCAGGCGAGACGGCTTTAGGGAGACCCAGTACTTC. Together with reference TRBV7-2 and TRBJ2-5, the CDR3 gives the full variable domain: GAGVSQSPSNKVTEKGKDVELRCDPISGHTALYWYRQSLGQGLEFLIYFQGNSAPDKSGLPSDRFSAERTGGSVSTLTIQRTQQEDSAVYLCASRRDGFRETQYFGPGTRLLVL.

This sequence joins TRBV29-1 and TRBJ1-1; no firm D call. V was cut by 1 base and J by 11 bases, with 14 bases left in between. The germline V gene has CDR1 SQVTM and CDR2 ANQGSEA. CDR3 length: 12 amino acids. CDR3 residues: CSVEGSRFDAFF. The CDR3 nucleotides are TGCAGCGTTGAAGGCAGCAGGTTCGATGCTTTCTTT.

The V gene is TRBV4-1, the J gene TRBJ1-5, with D possibly TRBD1 on 5 matching bases. This CDR3 is 15 amino acids long. The V gene's germline CDR1 is MGHRA and CDR2 YSYEKL. V was shortened by 3 bases and J by 3 bases, with 12 bases between the two germline ends. The CDR3 region has the DNA TGCGCCAGCAGCCACGCTGGGACGGTCAATCAGCCCCAGCATTTT. Protein product: CASSHAGTVNQPQHF.

CDR3 loop: CASSPNRGTTGELFF. CDR3 nucleotide sequence: TGTGCCAGCAGCCCGAACAGGGGTACTACCGGGGAGCTGTTTTTT. The chain is built from TRBV7-2 and TRBJ2-2; TRBD1 matches 7 bases. In germline, CDR1 is SGHTA, CDR2 FQGNSA. This CDR3 contains 15 residues. V was pared by 5 bases and J by 5 bases, with 8 bases of the junction left unmatched. Drawing the rest from reference TRBV7-2 and TRBJ2-2, the complete variable domain is GAGVSQSPSNKVTEKGKDVELRCDPISGHTALYWYRQSLGQGLEFLIYFQGNSAPDKSGLPSDRFSAERTGGSVSTLTIQRTQQEDSAVYLCASSPNRGTTGELFFGEGSRLTVL.

V is TRBV7-9 and J is TRBJ2-1; D unresolved. This CDR3 is built from 13 residues. Germline lookup yields CDR1 SEHNR and CDR2 FQNEAQ (reference sequence). Trimming took 3 bases from V and 6 from J, leaving 9 bases between them. The chain's CDR3 is CASSFSLGNEQFF. The CDR3 DNA follows: TGTGCCAGCAGCTTTAGCCTAGGCAATGAGCAGTTCTTC. Drawing the rest from reference TRBV7-9 and TRBJ2-1, the complete variable domain is DTGVSQNPRHKITKRGQNVTFRCDPISEHNRLYWYRQTLGQGPEFLTYFQNEAQLEKSRLLSDRFSAERPKGSFSTLEIQRTEQGDSAMYLCASSFSLGNEQFFGPGTRLTVL.

The rearrangement links TRBV5-1 to TRBJ1-4; 7 bases are a match to TRBD1. CDR1 is SGHRS and CDR2 is YFSETQ in the germline V gene. The V gene end was trimmed by 0 bases and the J gene end by 5 bases; junction bases not matched to a gene: 19. This CDR3 region has 20 residues. In DNA, the CDR3 is TGCGCCAGCAGCTTGGCCCTATTTACTTCCCGGGACAGCAGAAATGAAAAACTGTTTTTT. Amino acids: CASSLALFTSRDSRNEKLFF.

The chain employs TRBV9 and TRBJ2-2; possibly TRBD1 or TRBD2 for D (6 bases each). V was shortened by 3 bases and J by 1 base, with 10 bases between the two germline ends. CDR1 SGDLS and CDR2 YYNGEE come from the germline V gene. The length of the CDR3 is 15 residues. The CDR3 is CASSEGGKNTGELFF. The CDR3 nucleotides read TGTGCCAGCAGCGAGGGGGGTAAGAACACCGGGGAGCTGTTTTTT.

The V call is TRBV15, the J call TRBJ1-4; TRBD1 matches at 10 bases. The CDR3 has 17 residues. The trim removed 0 bases at V and 8 bases at J, leaving 9 bases unmatched. Germline V CDR1 and CDR2: LNHNV, YYDKDF (reference sequence). The CDR3 loop reads CATSRDLGQGSGEKLFF. The CDR3 DNA is TGTGCCACCAGCAGAGATCTGGGACAGGGGAGTGGCGAAAAACTGTTTTTT. Full variable domain (remainder filled in from reference TRBV15 and TRBJ1-4): DAMVIQNPRYQVTQFGKPVTLSCSQTLNHNVMYWYQQKSSQAPKLLFHYYDKDFNNEADTPDNFQSRRPNTSFCFLDIRSPGLGDTAMYLCATSRDLGQGSGEKLFFGSGTQLSVL.

The rearrangement uses TRBV7-9 and TRBJ1-2; D remains unclear. The CDR3 is 14 residues long. Germline CDR1 reads SEHNR; CDR2 reads FQNEAQ (reference sequence). V shed 5 bases and J shed 1 base, with 11 bases lying between them. As DNA, the CDR3 is TGTGCCAGCAGCCCCCCCTGGGGTAACTATGGCTACACCTTC. This gives the protein CASSPPWGNYGYTF. Together with reference TRBV7-9 and TRBJ1-2, the CDR3 gives the full variable domain: DTGVSQNPRHKITKRGQNVTFRCDPISEHNRLYWYRQTLGQGPEFLTYFQNEAQLEKSRLLSDRFSAERPKGSFSTLEIQRTEQGDSAMYLCASSPPWGNYGYTFGSGTRLTVV.

Notes on this clone: In the same sample, other DNA sequences code for this CDR3. This chain uses TRBV2 with TRBJ1-1; D is perhaps TRBD1 (6 bases). Trimming took off 6 bases at V and 1 base at J, with 9 bases between the two ends. Germline lookup yields CDR1 SNHLY and CDR2 FYNNEI. This CDR3 has 13 residues. The chain's CDR3 is CASRLQGNTEAFF. CDR3 coding DNA: TGTGCCAGCAGATTACAGGGGAACACTGAAGCTTTCTTT. The entire variable domain, with the rest obtained from reference TRBV2 and TRBJ1-1, is as follows: EPEVTQTPSHQVTQMGQEVILRCVPISNHLYFYWYRQILGQKVEFLVSFYNNEISEKSEIFDDQFSVERPDGSNFTLKIRSTKLEDSAMYFCASRLQGNTEAFFGQGTRLTVV.

The chain couples TRBV5-4 to TRBJ2-2; D might be TRBD2 (6 bases). Germline V CDR1 and CDR2: SGHNT, YYREEE (reference sequence). The ends were cut back, 5 bases at V and 0 bases at J, with 11 bases in the middle. CDR3 length: 15 amino acids. CDR3 nucleotides: TGTGCCAGCAGTATTGGAGGGACGAACACCGGGGAGCTGTTTTTT. Amino acid sequence: CASSIGGTNTGELFF.

The genes are TRBV2 and TRBJ2-1; D not resolved. Germline CDR1 is SNHLY and CDR2 is FYNNEI. V lost 8 bases, J lost 7 bases, and 18 bases lay in between. CDR3 length: 14 amino acids. DNA of the CDR3: TGTGCCAGCCAGAAGGAGACGAGAAATAATGAGCAGTTCTTC. This codes for CASQKETRNNEQFF.

The V call is TRBV5-1, the J call TRBJ1-1; 9 bases line up with TRBD1. The CDR3 extends over 12 amino acids. Trimming at V came to 8 bases and at J to 9 bases, leaving 8 bases not matched to a gene. Germline V gives CDR1 SGHRS, CDR2 YFSETQ. CDR3 in amino acids: CASGDGQGKAFF. CDR3 DNA sequence: TGCGCCAGTGGGGATGGACAGGGGAAAGCTTTCTTT.

V and J are TRBV5-5 and TRBJ2-5; TRBD1 matches 8 bases. CDR3 length equals 16 residues. Looked up from germline, CDR1 is SGHKS and CDR2 is YYEKEE (reference sequence). The J segment lost 2 bases and the V segment lost 5 bases, leaving 11 bases of the junction unmatched. CDR3 sequence (DNA): TGTGCCAGCAGTAGACTCCCGGGACAGGCTCAAGAGACCCAGTACTTC. Amino acids: CASSRLPGQAQETQYF.